This T cell receptor (beta chain) was obtained from a study of blood T cell repertoires in COVID-19. Seattle participants joined during active infection and were tracked over time. The germline V and J ends were trimmed by 0 bases and 2 bases, with 6 bases remaining between them. Germline values: CDR1 SGHRS, CDR2 YFSETQ. This CDR3 region has 14 residues. Authors' processing steps: Researchers report that nucleated cell counts were estimated from reference gene primer amplification. Assay used: immunoSEQ multiplex PCR; TCRdb lists only in-frame clones, some missing. The DNA gave D and trimming, while V, J and clone size come from that table. The data contain about 170,000 clones, about 85% of them singletons.

Sequencing used peripheral blood. The clonotype comes from an elderly woman with COVID-19, enrolled during active disease. V usage is TRBV5-1 and J usage is TRBJ2-1; D is ambiguous. The CDR3 reads CASSLGAAYNEQFF. Here the CDR3 DNA reads TGCGCCAGCAGCTTGGGGGCCGCCTACAATGAGCAGTTCTTC.